What follows are 15 T cell receptor beta chains derived from one specimen sequenced in a study of blood T cell repertoires in COVID-19. The method was immunoSEQ multiplex PCR; TCRdb's version includes in-frame clones alone and lacks a portion of them. The sample holds approximately 200,000 clones; roughly four fifths are singletons and the top ten take roughly 10%. The sample consisted of PBMCs or T cells enriched from blood (not recorded which). The receptors were gathered from a man aged 40-50 years who had recovered from COVID-19.

The chain carries TRBV30 and TRBJ1-5; TRBD1 might be the D (6 bases). The germline gives CDR1 GTSNPN, CDR2 SVGIG (reference sequence). The CDR3 length is 13 residues. V lost 0 bases to trimming and J lost 5 bases, with 8 bases between them. The CDR3 reads CAWSVGADQPQHF. The CDR3 nucleotides read TGTGCCTGGAGTGTGGGGGCCGATCAGCCCCAGCATTTT.

V usage is TRBV6-4 and J usage is TRBJ1-1; D uncertain. CDR3 length: 13 residues. Trimming removed 5 bases from V and 1 base from J, with 8 bases in between. CDR1 and CDR2 (germline): MRHNA, SNTAGT. The CDR3 region is CASSKEENTEAFF. Written as DNA, the CDR3 is TGTGCCAGCAGTAAGGAGGAGAACACTGAAGCTTTCTTT.

The J gene is TRBJ2-1, the V gene TRBV6-1; 12 bases match TRBD2. The V gene's germline CDR1 is MNHNS and CDR2 SASEGT. With V trimmed by 4 bases and J by 8 bases, 6 bases remained unmatched. The CDR3 sequence is 15 residues long. The CDR3 is CASSGLAGATDEQFF. CDR3 bases: TGTGCCAGCAGTGGACTAGCGGGAGCCACGGATGAGCAGTTCTTC.

This chain joins TRBV29-1 and TRBJ1-2, with 9 bases that match TRBD1. In germline, CDR1 is SQVTM, CDR2 ANQGSEA. This CDR3 region has 12 residues. The V gene end was trimmed by 7 bases and the J gene end by 5 bases; junction bases not matched to a gene: 5. CDR3 region: CSAGQGTYGYTF. In DNA, the CDR3 is TGCAGCGCCGGACAGGGGACGTATGGCTACACCTTC.

This rearrangement joins TRBV5-1 to TRBJ1-3, with D possibly being TRBD1 (5 bases). Trimming took off 2 bases at V and 0 bases at J, with 15 bases between the two ends. CDR1 and CDR2 (germline): SGHRS, YFSETQ. This CDR3 contains 17 residues. The CDR3 protein is CASSLPSGWDSGNTIYF. In DNA form, the CDR3 reads TGCGCCAGCAGCTTACCCTCAGGGTGGGACTCTGGAAACACCATATATTTT.

In this sample, this clone turned up a few times. The chain links TRBV5-1 to TRBJ1-4; 7 bases align to TRBD1. Germline CDR1 reads SGHRS; CDR2 reads YFSETQ. Unmatched junction bases numbered 11, after V lost 4 bases and J lost 8 bases. The CDR3 totals 15 residues. In DNA, the CDR3 is TGCGCCAGCAGCCTCCTACAGGGGAGCGGGGAAAAACTGTTTTTT. It is translated as CASSLLQGSGEKLFF. Supplemented by reference TRBV5-1 and TRBJ1-4, the full variable domain reads KAGVTQTPRYLIKTRGQQVTLSCSPISGHRSVSWYQQTPGQGLQFLFEYFSETQRNKGNFPGRFSGRQFSNSRSEMNVSTLELGDSALYLCASSLLQGSGEKLFFGSGTQLSVL.

The gene calls are TRBV7-9 and TRBJ1-2; tentative D call: TRBD1 (5 bases). The CDR3 is 14 residues long. Per the germline V gene, CDR1 is SEHNR and CDR2 is FQNEAQ (reference sequence). Trimming removed 0 bases at V and 8 bases at J, with 13 bases between. The CDR3 protein is CASSLAWQGGGYTF. The CDR3 coding sequence is TGTGCCAGCAGCTTAGCATGGCAGGGAGGGGGCTACACCTTC.

The chain recombines TRBV19 with TRBJ2-3; D ambiguous. V shed 4 bases and J shed 6 bases, with 14 bases lying between them. CDR1 and CDR2 from the germline V gene are LNHDA and SQIVND (reference sequence). The CDR3 is 14 amino acids. In nucleotides, the CDR3 is TGTGCCAGTAGTACTGACTCGGTGGTTGATACGCAGTATTTT. Amino acids: CASSTDSVVDTQYF. The complete variable domain, with remaining parts taken from reference TRBV19 and TRBJ2-3, reads DGGITQSPKYLFRKEGQNVTLSCEQNLNHDAMYWYRQDPGQGLRLIYYSQIVNDFQKGDIAEGYSVSREKKESFPLTVTSAQKNPTAFYLCASSTDSVVDTQYFGPGTRLTVL.

The rearrangement links TRBV27 to TRBJ1-2; 7 bases line up with TRBD1. The length of the CDR3 is 14 residues. Trimming removed 6 bases from V and 0 bases from J; junction bases left unmatched: 4. Germline-derived CDR1 and CDR2 are MNHEY and SMNVEV (reference sequence). CDR3 region: CASSLGTANYGYTF. The DNA for the CDR3 is TGTGCCAGCAGCCTAGGGACAGCTAACTATGGCTACACCTTC.

This chain links TRBV14 with TRBJ2-1; D unresolved. V gave up 2 bases and J gave up 4 bases, with 6 bases separating them. CDR3 length: 13 amino acids. Germline loops: CDR1 SGHDN, CDR2 FVKESK. In DNA, the CDR3 is TGTGCCAGCAGCCAAAGAGAATACAATGAGCAGTTCTTC. Amino acid sequence: CASSQREYNEQFF.

The rearrangement joins TRBV5-8 to TRBJ1-1, with D possibly matching TRBD1 (6 bases). Trimming shortened V by 2 bases and J by 7 bases, and 15 bases separated the two germline ends. This CDR3 comprises 14 residues. Germline-derived CDR1 and CDR2 are SGHTS and YDEGEE. The CDR3 protein is CASSFRGGDGEAFF. The CDR3 DNA reads as TGTGCCAGCAGCTTTCGAGGGGGGGATGGTGAAGCTTTCTTT.

In nucleotides, the CDR3 is TGTGCCAGCAGTCCGCGAGCGGGATTGGGGCCAGATACGCAGTATTTT. Translating it yields CASSPRAGLGPDTQYF. The chain combines TRBV28 with TRBJ2-3; TRBD2 agrees at 7 bases. This CDR3 has 16 amino acids. V was pared by 5 bases and J by 4 bases, with 12 bases of the junction left unmatched. In germline, CDR1 is MDHEN, CDR2 SYDVKM.

The chain uses TRBV5-1 and TRBJ2-2; TRBD2 matches 14 bases. After removal of 0 bases from V and 6 bases from J, the junction contained 4 bases not matched to a gene. Germline CDR1 is SGHRS and CDR2 is YFSETQ. CDR3 length: 17 amino acids. In nucleotides, the CDR3 is TGCGCCAGCAGCTTGGGGGGACTAGCGGGAGTATCCGGGGAGCTGTTTTTT. Translated: CASSLGGLAGVSGELFF.

The chain employs TRBV19 and TRBJ2-6; D is ambiguous. Germline-derived CDR1 and CDR2 are LNHDA and SQIVND (reference sequence). The CDR3 length is 14 residues. V was trimmed by 10 bases and J by 2 bases, leaving 12 bases between them. The CDR3 DNA reads as TGTGCCACCCCGGTGAACCCTGGGGCCAACGTCCTGACTTTC. This gives the protein CATPVNPGANVLTF.

CDR3 DNA: TGTGCCAGCCGCCGGGGAGACACTGAAGCTTTCTTT. Protein: CASRRGDTEAFF. The V gene is TRBV7-9, the J gene TRBJ1-1; D gene uncertain. The CDR3 consists of 12 residues. Trimming cost V 8 bases and J 3 bases, with 10 bases left between them. Germline values: CDR1 SEHNR, CDR2 FQNEAQ (reference sequence).